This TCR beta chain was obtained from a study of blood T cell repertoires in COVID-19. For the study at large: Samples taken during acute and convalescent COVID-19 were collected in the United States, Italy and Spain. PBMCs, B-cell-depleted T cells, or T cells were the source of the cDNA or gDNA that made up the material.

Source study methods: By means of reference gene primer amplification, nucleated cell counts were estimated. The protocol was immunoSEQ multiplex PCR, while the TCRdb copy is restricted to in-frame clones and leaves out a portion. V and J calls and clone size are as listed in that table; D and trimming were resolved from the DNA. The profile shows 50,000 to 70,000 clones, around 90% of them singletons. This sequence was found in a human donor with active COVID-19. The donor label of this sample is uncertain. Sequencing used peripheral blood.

CDR3 region: CASSLRQYNEQFF. The CDR3 DNA is TGTGCCAGCAGTTTAAGACAGTACAATGAGCAGTTCTTC. This sequence joins TRBV12-3 or TRBV12-4 and TRBJ2-1, with D possibly being TRBD1 (5 bases). The CDR3 totals 13 residues. With 2 bases removed from V and 4 bases from J, the gap between germline ends came to 6 bases.